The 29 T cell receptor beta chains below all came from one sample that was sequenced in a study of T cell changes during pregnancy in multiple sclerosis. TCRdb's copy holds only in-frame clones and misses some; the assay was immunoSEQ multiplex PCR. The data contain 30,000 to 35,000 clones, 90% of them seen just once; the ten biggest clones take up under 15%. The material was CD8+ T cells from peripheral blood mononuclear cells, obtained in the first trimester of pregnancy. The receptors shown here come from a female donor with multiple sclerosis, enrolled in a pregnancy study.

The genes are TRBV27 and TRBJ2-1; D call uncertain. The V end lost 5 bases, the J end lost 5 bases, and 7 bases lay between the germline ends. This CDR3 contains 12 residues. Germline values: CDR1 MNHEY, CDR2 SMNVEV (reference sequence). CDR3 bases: TGTGCCAGCAGTACACAAAACAATGAGCAGTTCTTC. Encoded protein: CASSTQNNEQFF.

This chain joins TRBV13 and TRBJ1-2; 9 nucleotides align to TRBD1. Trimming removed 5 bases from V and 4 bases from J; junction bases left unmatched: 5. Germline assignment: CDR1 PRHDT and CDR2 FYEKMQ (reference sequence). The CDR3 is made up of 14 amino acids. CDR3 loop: CASSLRTGAYGYTF. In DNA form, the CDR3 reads TGTGCCAGCAGCCTCAGGACAGGGGCCTATGGCTACACCTTC.

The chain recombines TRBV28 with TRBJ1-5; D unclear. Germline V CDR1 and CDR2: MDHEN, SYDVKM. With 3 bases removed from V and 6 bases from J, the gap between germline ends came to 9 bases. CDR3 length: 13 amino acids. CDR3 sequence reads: CASSLGEGQPQHF. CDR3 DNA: TGTGCCAGCAGTTTGGGTGAGGGTCAGCCCCAGCATTTT.

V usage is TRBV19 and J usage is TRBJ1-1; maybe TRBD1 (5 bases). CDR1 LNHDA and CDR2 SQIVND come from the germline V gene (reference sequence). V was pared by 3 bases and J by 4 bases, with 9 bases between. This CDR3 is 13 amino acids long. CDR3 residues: CASSMGRGTEAFF. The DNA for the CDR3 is TGTGCCAGTAGTATGGGTAGGGGCACTGAAGCTTTCTTT.

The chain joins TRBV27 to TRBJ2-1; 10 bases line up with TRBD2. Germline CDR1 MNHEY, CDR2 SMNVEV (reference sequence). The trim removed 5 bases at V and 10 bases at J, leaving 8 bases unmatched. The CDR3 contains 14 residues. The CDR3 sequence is CASSHLLTSGEQFF. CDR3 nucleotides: TGTGCCAGCAGTCACCTATTGACTAGCGGGGAGCAGTTCTTC.

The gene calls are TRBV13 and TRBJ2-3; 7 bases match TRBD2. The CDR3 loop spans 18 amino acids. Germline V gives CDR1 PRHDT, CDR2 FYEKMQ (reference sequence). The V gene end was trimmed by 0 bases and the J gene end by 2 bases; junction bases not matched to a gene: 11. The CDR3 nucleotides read TGTGCCAGCAGCTTAGGAGTTAGCGGGCTAAAGGACACAGATACGCAGTATTTT. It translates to CASSLGVSGLKDTDTQYF.

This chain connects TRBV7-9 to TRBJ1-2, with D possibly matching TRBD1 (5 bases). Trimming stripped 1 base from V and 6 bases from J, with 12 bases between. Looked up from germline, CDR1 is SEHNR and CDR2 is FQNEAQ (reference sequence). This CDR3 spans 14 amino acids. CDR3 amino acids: CASSLVGGVDGYTF. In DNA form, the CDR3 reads TGTGCCAGCAGCTTAGTGGGGGGAGTGGATGGCTACACCTTC.

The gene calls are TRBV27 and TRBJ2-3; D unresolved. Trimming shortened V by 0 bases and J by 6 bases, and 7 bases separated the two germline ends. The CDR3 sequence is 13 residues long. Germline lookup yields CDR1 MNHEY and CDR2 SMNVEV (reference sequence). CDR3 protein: CASSLSRGDTQYF. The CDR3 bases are TGTGCCAGCAGTTTATCGCGCGGCGATACGCAGTATTTT.

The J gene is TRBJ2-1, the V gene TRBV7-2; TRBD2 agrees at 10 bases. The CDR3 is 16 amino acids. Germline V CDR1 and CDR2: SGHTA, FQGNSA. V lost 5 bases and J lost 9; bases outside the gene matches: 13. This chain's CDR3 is CASSETPGLASSEQFF. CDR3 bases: TGTGCCAGCAGCGAAACTCCGGGACTAGCGTCCTCTGAGCAGTTCTTC.

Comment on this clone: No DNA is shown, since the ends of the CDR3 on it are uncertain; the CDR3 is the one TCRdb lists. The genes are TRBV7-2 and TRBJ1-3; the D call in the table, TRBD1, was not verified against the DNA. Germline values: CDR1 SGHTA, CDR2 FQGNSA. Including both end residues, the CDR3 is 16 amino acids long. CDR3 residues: CASSFGPGTGGRGVYF.

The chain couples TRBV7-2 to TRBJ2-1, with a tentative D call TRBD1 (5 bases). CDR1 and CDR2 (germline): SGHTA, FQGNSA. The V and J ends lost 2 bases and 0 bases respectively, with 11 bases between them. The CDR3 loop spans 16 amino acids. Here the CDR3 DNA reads TGTGCCAGCAGCTTAAAAGGGGCCTACTCCTACAATGAGCAGTTCTTC. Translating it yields CASSLKGAYSYNEQFF.

The CDR3, as DNA: TGTGCCAGCAGCCCCGGACAGGGTGGGGTTTGGACTGAAGCTTTCTTT. It codes for CASSPGQGGVWTEAFF. The V gene is TRBV11-2, the J gene TRBJ1-1; 8 bases map to TRBD1. The CDR3 is 16 residues long. Germline assignment: CDR1 SGHAT and CDR2 FQNNGV. V was clipped by 5 bases and J by 5 bases; unmatched bases: 13. The full variable domain, in which reference TRBV11-2 and TRBJ1-1 provide the parts outside the CDR3, is EAGVAQSPRYKIIEKRQSVAFWCNPISGHATLYWYQQILGQGPKLLIQFQNNGVVDDSQLPKDRFSAERLKGVDSTLKIQPAKLEDSAVYLCASSPGQGGVWTEAFFGQGTRLTVV.

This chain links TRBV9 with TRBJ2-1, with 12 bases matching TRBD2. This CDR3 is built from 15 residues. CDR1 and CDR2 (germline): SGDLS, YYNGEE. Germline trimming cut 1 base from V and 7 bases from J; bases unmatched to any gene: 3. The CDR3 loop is CASSVSTSGRNEQFF. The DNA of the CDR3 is TGTGCCAGCAGCGTAAGTACTAGCGGGAGGAATGAGCAGTTCTTC. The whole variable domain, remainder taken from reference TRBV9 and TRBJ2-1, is DSGVTQTPKHLITATGQRVTLRCSPRSGDLSVYWYQQSLDQGLQFLIQYYNGEERAKGNILERFSAQQFPDLHSELNLSSLELGDSALYFCASSVSTSGRNEQFFGPGTRLTVL.

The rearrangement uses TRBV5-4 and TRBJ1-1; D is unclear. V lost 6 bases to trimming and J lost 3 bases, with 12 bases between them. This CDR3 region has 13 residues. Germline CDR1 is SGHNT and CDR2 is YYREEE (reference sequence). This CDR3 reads CASTPPGDTEAFF. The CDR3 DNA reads TGTGCCAGCACCCCCCCGGGAGACACTGAAGCTTTCTTT.

The CDR3 DNA reads as TGCAGCGTTGGGGGGGTCACCGGGGAGCTGTTTTTT. Translating it yields CSVGGVTGELFF. The V gene is TRBV29-1, the J gene TRBJ2-2; D may be TRBD2 (6 bases). V was cut by 4 bases and J by 4 bases, with 7 bases left in between. This CDR3 has 12 residues. Germline assignment: CDR1 SQVTM and CDR2 ANQGSEA.

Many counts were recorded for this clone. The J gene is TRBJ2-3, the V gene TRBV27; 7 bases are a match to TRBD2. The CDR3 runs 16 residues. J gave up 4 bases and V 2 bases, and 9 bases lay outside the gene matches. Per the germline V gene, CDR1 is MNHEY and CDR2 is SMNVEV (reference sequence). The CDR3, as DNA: TGTGCCAGCAGTTTACGAGCGGGACTATATGCAGATACGCAGTATTTT. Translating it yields CASSLRAGLYADTQYF.

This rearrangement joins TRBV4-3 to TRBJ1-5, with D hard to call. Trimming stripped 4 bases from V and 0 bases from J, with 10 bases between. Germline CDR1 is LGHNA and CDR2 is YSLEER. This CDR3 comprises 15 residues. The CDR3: CASSPGGFSNQPQHF. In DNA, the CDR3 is TGCGCCAGCAGCCCAGGCGGGTTTAGCAATCAGCCCCAGCATTTT.

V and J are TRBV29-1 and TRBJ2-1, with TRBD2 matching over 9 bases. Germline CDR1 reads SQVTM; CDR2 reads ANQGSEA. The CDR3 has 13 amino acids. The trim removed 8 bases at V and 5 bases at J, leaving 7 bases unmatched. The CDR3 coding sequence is TGCAGCCCTGTAGCGGGAGACAACAATGAGCAGTTCTTC. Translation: CSPVAGDNNEQFF.

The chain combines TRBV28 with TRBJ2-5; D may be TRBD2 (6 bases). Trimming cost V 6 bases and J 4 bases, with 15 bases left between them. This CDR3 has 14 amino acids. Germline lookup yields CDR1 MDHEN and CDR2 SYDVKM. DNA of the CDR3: TGTGCCAGCAGCCCCGGGAGTAGGGGAGAGACCCAGTACTTC. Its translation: CASSPGSRGETQYF. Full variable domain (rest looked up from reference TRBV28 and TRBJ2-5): DVKVTQSSRYLVKRTGEKVFLECVQDMDHENMFWYRQDPGLGLRLIYFSYDVKMKEKGDIPEGYSVSREKKERFSLILESASTNQTSMYLCASSPGSRGETQYFGPGTRLLVL.

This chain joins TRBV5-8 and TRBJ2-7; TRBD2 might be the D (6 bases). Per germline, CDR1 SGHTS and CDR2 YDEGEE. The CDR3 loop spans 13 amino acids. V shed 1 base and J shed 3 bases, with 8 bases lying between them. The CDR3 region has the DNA TGTGCCAGCAGCTTGCAGGGAGGCTACGAGCAGTACTTC. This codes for CASSLQGGYEQYF.

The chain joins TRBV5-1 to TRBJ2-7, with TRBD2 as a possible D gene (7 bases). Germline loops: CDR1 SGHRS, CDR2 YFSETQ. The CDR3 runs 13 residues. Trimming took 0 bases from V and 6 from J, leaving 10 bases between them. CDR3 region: CASSLGGGGEQYF. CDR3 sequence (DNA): TGCGCCAGCAGCTTGGGGGGAGGGGGCGAGCAGTACTTC.

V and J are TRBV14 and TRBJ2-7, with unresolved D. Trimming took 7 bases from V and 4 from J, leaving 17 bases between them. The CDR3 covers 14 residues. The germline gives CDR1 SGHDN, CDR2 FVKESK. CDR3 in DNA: TGTGCCAGCATTAGCACCGCCGAATCATACGAGCAGTACTTC. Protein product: CASISTAESYEQYF.

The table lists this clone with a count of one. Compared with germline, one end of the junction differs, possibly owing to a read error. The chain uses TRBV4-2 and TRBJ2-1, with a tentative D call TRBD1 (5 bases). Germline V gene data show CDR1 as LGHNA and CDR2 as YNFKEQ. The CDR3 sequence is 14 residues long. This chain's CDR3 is CVSSQETGNNEQFF. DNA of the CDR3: TGTGTCAGCAGCCAAGAAACAGGAAACAATGAGCAGTTCTTC.

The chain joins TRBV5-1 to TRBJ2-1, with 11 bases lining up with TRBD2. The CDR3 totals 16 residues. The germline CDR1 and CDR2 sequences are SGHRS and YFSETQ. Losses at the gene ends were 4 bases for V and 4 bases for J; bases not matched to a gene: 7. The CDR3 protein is CASSRRGLAEYNEQFF. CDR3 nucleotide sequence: TGCGCCAGCAGCCGGAGGGGACTAGCGGAATACAATGAGCAGTTCTTC.

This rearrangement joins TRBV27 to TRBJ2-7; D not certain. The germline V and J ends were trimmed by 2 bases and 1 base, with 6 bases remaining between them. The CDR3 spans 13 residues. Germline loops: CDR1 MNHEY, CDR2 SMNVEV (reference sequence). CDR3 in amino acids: CASSLGPSYEQYF. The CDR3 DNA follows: TGTGCCAGCAGTTTAGGGCCTTCCTACGAGCAGTACTTC.

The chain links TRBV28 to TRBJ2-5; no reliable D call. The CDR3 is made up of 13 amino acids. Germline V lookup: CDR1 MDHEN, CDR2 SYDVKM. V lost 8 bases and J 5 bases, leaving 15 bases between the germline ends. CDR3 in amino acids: CASEAQLWETQYF. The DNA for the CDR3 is TGTGCCAGCGAGGCCCAACTCTGGGAGACCCAGTACTTC.

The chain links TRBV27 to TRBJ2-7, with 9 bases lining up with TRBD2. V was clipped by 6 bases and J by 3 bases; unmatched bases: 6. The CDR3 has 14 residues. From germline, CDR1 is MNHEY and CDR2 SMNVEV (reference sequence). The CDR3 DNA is TGTGCCAGCAGATTTAGCGGGAGAGTCTACGAGCAGTACTTC. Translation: CASRFSGRVYEQYF.

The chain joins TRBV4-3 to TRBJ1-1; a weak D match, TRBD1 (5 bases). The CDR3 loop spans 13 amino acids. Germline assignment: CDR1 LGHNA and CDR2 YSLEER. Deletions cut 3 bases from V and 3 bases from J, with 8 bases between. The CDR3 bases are TGCGCCAGCAGCCAGGTAGGGGACACTGAAGCTTTCTTT. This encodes CASSQVGDTEAFF.

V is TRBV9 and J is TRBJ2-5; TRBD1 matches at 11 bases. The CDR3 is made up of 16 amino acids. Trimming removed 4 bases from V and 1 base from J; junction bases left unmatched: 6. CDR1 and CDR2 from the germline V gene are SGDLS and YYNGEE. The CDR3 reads CASSLAGTGGQETQYF. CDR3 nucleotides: TGTGCCAGCAGCCTCGCCGGGACAGGGGGCCAAGAGACCCAGTACTTC.